This T cell receptor (beta chain) was recovered during a study of cytomegalovirus exposure and HLA in healthy donors. Study-level results: There were around 160 TCR beta chains listed as cytomegalovirus-associated.

A remark on this clone: Antigen specificity is unknown.

Germline V CDR1 and CDR2: SGHTS, YDEGEE. The CDR3 is 14 residues long. Trimming shortened V by 6 bases and J by 1 base, and 14 bases separated the two germline ends. TCRdb's copy holds only in-frame clones and misses some; the assay was immunoSEQ multiplex PCR. The sample has fewer than 70,000 clones, 90% to 97% seen once; the top ten hold around 0.83%. V and J are TRBV5-8 and TRBJ2-7, with D perhaps TRBD2 (6 bases). The sequence was obtained from a man between 18 and 35 years old in good health and CMV-seronegative. The material sequenced was PBMCs. CDR3 nucleotide sequence: TGTGCCAGCACCAAGCGGGCGCAATCCTACGAGCAGTACTTC. Residues: CASTKRAQSYEQYF. The full variable domain, with the rest looked up from reference TRBV5-8 and TRBJ2-7, is EAGVTQSPTHLIKTRGQQATLRCSPISGHTSVYWYQQALGLGLQFLLWYDEGEERNRGNFPPRFSGRQFPNYSSELNVNALELEDSALYLCASTKRAQSYEQYFGPGTRLTVT.